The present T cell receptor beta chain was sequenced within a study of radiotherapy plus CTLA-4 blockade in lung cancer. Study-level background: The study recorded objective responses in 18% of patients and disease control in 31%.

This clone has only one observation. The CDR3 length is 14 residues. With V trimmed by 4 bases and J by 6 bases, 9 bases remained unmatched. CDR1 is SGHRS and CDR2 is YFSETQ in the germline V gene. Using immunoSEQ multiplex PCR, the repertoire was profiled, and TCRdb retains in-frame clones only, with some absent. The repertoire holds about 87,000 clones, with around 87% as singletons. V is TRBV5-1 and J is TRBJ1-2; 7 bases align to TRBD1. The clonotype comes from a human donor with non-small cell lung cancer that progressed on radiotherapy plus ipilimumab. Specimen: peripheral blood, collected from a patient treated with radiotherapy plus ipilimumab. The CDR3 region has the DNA TGCGCCAGCAGCGCGCCACAGGGGCTCGATGGCTACACCTTC. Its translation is CASSAPQGLDGYTF. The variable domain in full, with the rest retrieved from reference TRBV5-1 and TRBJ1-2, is KAGVTQTPRYLIKTRGQQVTLSCSPISGHRSVSWYQQTPGQGLQFLFEYFSETQRNKGNFPGRFSGRQFSNSRSEMNVSTLELGDSALYLCASSAPQGLDGYTFGSGTRLTVV.